The text below deals with one TCR beta chain. Its target is unknown. The data are from a study of T cell responses to AZD1222 COVID-19 vaccine. Study results and caveats: Nearly half of spike-specific TCRs reportedly target variant regions that are unmutated in the B.1.351 and B.1.1.7 variants. Only five or six people who got AZD1222 tested seropositive at baseline.

The assay was immunoSEQ multiplex PCR, and TCRdb's table has in-frame clones only and misses some. Of some 170,000 clones listed, around nine tenths were seen once; the top ten hold 2.6%. This CDR3 has 14 residues. Germline assignment: CDR1 LGHDT and CDR2 YNNKEL (reference sequence). The ends were cut back, 0 bases at V and 1 base at J, with 3 bases in the middle. The sequence came from an adult in good health. Source: peripheral blood, taken on day 0 of AZD1222 vaccination. The chain employs TRBV3-1 (or the pseudogene TRBV3-2) and TRBJ2-2; no definite D call. CDR3 residues: CASSQDWNTGELFF. The CDR3 DNA follows: TGTGCCAGCAGCCAAGATTGGAACACCGGGGAGCTGTTTTTT.